What follows describes a single T cell receptor beta chain. Antigen specificity is unknown. PCR involved 60 Vbeta and 13 Jbeta primers. Data came from immunoSEQ multiplex PCR; TCRdb stores just in-frame clones and leaves some out. The profile shows approximately 130,000 clones, 70% to 80% of them singletons. These data originate in a study of cytomegalovirus exposure and HLA in healthy donors. Study-wide points: 87-base-pair reads could not separate some V segments, including TRBV6-2 and TRBV6-3. Later analysis showed TCR association rates varying by HLA locus, highest for DRB1 and lowest for HLA-C. At a 0.05 false discovery rate, a later analysis found 15,000 to 20,000 TCR beta sequences to be associated with HLA alleles.

CDR1 and CDR2 from the germline V gene are MDHEN and SYDVKM. This CDR3 has 17 residues. Trimming took 4 bases from V and 12 from J; bases not matched to a gene: 18. The TCR originated in a man aged 25-45 years in good health and CMV-seronegative. The material sequenced was PBMCs. The genes are TRBV28 and TRBJ1-4; 9 nucleotides agree with TRBD1. CDR3 sequence: CASSSREDRGPLGELFF. The CDR3 nucleotides are TGTGCCAGCAGTTCTCGAGAGGACAGGGGTCCGCTAGGGGAACTGTTTTTT.